This T cell receptor (beta chain) emerged from a study of T cells in tumors and immune-related adverse events. Assay used: immunoSEQ multiplex PCR; TCRdb lists only in-frame clones, some missing. The table has 6,500 to 10,000 clones, less than 95% seen once. CDR1 SGHRS and CDR2 YFSETQ come from the germline V gene. V lost 0 bases and J 4 bases, leaving 4 bases between the germline ends. The CDR3 loop spans 13 amino acids. This sample comprised lymph node tissue, obtained from a patient treated with anti-PD-1 therapy. The receptor was derived from a female donor with metastatic renal cell carcinoma. The chain links TRBV5-1 to TRBJ2-2; D is unclear. CDR3 nucleotides: TGCGCCAGCAGCTTGGCCGGCACCGGGGAGCTGTTTTTT. It encodes CASSLAGTGELFF.